The 4 T cell receptor beta chains presented below share a single source sample, sequenced in a study of beta chain features in type 1 diabetes. Their antigens are not known. Study-wide results and caveats: In all four CD4+ subsets, TCRB CDR3 length was significantly, moderately reduced in type 1 diabetes.

The whole isolated RNA underwent reverse transcription, so sequencing captured expressed TCRB transcripts. Assay used: immunoSEQ multiplex PCR; TCRdb lists only in-frame clones, some missing. Of around 600,000 clones in the sample, roughly an eighth were seen once. The sequenced sample was naive CD4+ T cells from blood. The origin of the receptors is a man in his thirties or forties with type 1 diabetes.

The rearrangement joins TRBV7-3 to TRBJ1-1; D is undetermined. V lost 4 bases, J lost 3 bases, and 9 bases lay in between. Germline CDR1 and CDR2: SGHTA and FQGTGA. The CDR3 extends over 13 amino acids. DNA for the CDR3: TGTGCCAGCAGCTCCCTGGGAGACACTGAAGCTTTCTTT. Its protein product is CASSSLGDTEAFF.

As concerns this clone: The same CDR3 is also encoded by other DNA sequences in this sample. CDR3 region: CAWSVLQGGGYTF. CDR3 DNA sequence: TGTGCCTGGAGTGTTTTACAGGGAGGAGGCTACACCTTC. The V call is TRBV30, the J call TRBJ1-2; TRBD1 is a possible D gene (6 bases). The ends were cut back, 0 bases at V and 8 bases at J, with 13 bases in the middle. Germline V gene data show CDR1 as GTSNPN and CDR2 as SVGIG (reference sequence). This CDR3 region has 13 residues.

This clone was found a few times. The V gene is TRBV4-3, the J gene TRBJ2-5; TRBD2 matches at 10 bases. V lost 0 bases to trimming and J lost 5 bases; unmatched junction nucleotides: 9. The CDR3 length is 17 residues. Germline CDR1 is LGHNA and CDR2 is YSLEER. This CDR3 reads CASSQDGASGGGETQYF. CDR3 sequence (DNA): TGCGCCAGCAGCCAAGATGGGGCTAGCGGGGGTGGTGAGACCCAGTACTTC.

V gene TRBV19 combines with J gene TRBJ2-7; weak D call: TRBD1 (5 bases). The CDR3 is 14 amino acids. CDR1 is LNHDA and CDR2 is SQIVND in the germline V gene (reference sequence). Trimming left V 3 bases short and J 0 bases short, with 9 bases between. The CDR3 sequence: CASSIRQNSYEQYF. CDR3 DNA: TGTGCCAGTAGTATTCGACAGAACTCCTACGAGCAGTACTTC.